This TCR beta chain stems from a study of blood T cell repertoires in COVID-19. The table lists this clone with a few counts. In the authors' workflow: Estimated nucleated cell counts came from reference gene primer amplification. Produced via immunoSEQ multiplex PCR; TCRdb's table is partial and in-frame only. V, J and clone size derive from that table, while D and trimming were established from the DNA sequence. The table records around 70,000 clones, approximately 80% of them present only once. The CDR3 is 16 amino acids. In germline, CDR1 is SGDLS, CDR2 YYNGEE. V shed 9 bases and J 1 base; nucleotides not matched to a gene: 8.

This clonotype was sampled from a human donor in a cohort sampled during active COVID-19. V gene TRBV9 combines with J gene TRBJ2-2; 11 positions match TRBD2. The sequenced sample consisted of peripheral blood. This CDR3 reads CATSRLAGGNTGELFF. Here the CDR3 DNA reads TGTGCCACGTCTCGTCTAGCGGGGGGGAACACCGGGGAGCTGTTTTTT.